This entry concerns a single T cell receptor (beta chain). The entry originates in a study of technical replicates of blood from a few donors. The assay was immunoSEQ multiplex PCR, and TCRdb's table has in-frame clones only and misses some. The sample lists 65,000 to 70,000 clones, about 87% occurring once. V lost 5 bases and J lost 0, with 15 bases in between. This CDR3 has 16 amino acids. Germline CDR1 and CDR2: SGHNT and YYREEE (reference sequence). V and J are TRBV5-4 and TRBJ2-1; perhaps TRBD2 as D (6 bases). The sequenced sample was PBMCs. The receptor's source is a human donor in good health. Some clones in this sample may be carry-over from other donors' samples. The CDR3 spells CASRGEALISYNEQFF. The CDR3 nucleotides read TGTGCCAGCAGGGGGGAGGCACTCATCTCCTACAATGAGCAGTTCTTC.